This TCR beta chain came from a study of response to subunit inactivated influenza vaccine (dated by TCRdb to the late 2010s). Background on the whole study: The study used deep quantitative T cell receptor repertoire profiling to track responses to a trivalent subunit inactivated influenza vaccine.

The CDR3 contains 17 residues, cysteine and phenylalanine counted. The DNA shown is the 51-base CDR3, in frame from base 1. Relative to germline, V is 5 bases shorter and J is 0 bases shorter, with 20 bases between their ends. In the germline V gene, CDR1 corresponds to MNHNS and CDR2 to SASEGT. Libraries were prepared through RT-PCR. Sequencing was carried out with an Illumina HiSeq 2500. The public reads were reanalyzed by TCRdb: fastp trimming at Q25, MiXCR alignment, in-frame beta chains only. Rows are combined by CDR3 protein, so each entry shows the most common genes and DNA. The sample table contains 800,000 to 1,000,000 distinct CDR3 sequences; only one count was recorded for approximately 21% of them. Clones ranked in the top ten supply roughly 10% of the sample. General study outcomes and caveats: According to the authors, only a limited number of new T cells may be recruited by each seasonal influenza vaccination.

This clonotype was observed a handful of times. Its antigen has not been determined. No much larger clone exists at a distance of one base, and base qualities are not known. The material was PBMCs from blood, obtained 5 to 6 days after vaccination. The TCR originated in a man aged 45-60 years who received an inactivated influenza vaccine. Donor details come from another sample of the same person, matched by shared clones. The rearrangement joined TRBV6-1 to TRBJ2-7; the D call could be TRBD1 or TRBD2, with each sharing 6 bases. The nucleotides are TGTGCCAGCAGTCCACGAACGGGGGCGGGAAACTCCTACGAGCAGTACTTC. Its translation is CASSPRTGAGNSYEQYF.